These T cell receptor beta chains were read from a single sample in a study of blood T cell repertoires in COVID-19. This table comes from immunoSEQ multiplex PCR, and its TCRdb copy is limited to in-frame clones, with some not included. The sample records tens of thousands of clones, 85% to 90% being singletons. The sequenced sample was peripheral blood. The receptors shown here come from a man aged 80 or over with acute or convalescent COVID-19. CDR3s include the opening cysteine and the closing phenylalanine or tryptophan. Each record gives: clone size, V gene, D gene, J gene, CDR3 protein, CDR3 DNA. The D gene is left open where the match is weak. Clone size is stated in some rows and not others, as once, few, many or a class when expanded.

clone size: -; V gene: TRBV24-1; D gene: TRBD1; J gene: TRBJ2-3; CDR3 protein: CATSDPGGETDTQYF; CDR3 DNA: TGTGCCACCAGTGATCCAGGGGGCGAAACAGATACGCAGTATTTT
clone size: -; V gene: TRBV2; D gene: -; J gene: TRBJ2-5; CDR3 protein: CASSENRGAGETQYF; CDR3 DNA: TGTGCCAGCAGTGAAAACCGGGGGGCAGGAGAGACCCAGTACTTC
clone size: -; V gene: TRBV23-1; D gene: -; J gene: TRBJ1-1; CDR3 protein: CARTETEAFF; CDR3 DNA: TGCGCCAGGACGGAGACTGAAGCTTTCTTT
clone size: -; V gene: TRBV6-1; D gene: TRBD2; J gene: TRBJ2-1; CDR3 protein: CASSELAGSYNEQFF; CDR3 DNA: TGTGCCAGCAGTGAACTAGCGGGGTCCTACAATGAGCAGTTCTTC
clone size: -; V gene: TRBV14; D gene: -; J gene: TRBJ1-1; CDR3 protein: CASSLTLNTEAFF; CDR3 DNA: TGTGCCAGCAGCCTGACATTGAACACTGAAGCTTTCTTT
clone size: -; V gene: TRBV5-6; D gene: -; J gene: TRBJ1-4; CDR3 protein: CASSLDRAYNEKLFF; CDR3 DNA: TGTGCCAGCAGCTTGGACAGGGCCTATAATGAAAAACTGTTTTTT
clone size: -; V gene: TRBV7-9; D gene: -; J gene: TRBJ2-1; CDR3 protein: CASSLGGGVVNEQFF; CDR3 DNA: TGTGCCAGCAGCCTAGGGGGAGGGGTTGTCAATGAGCAGTTCTTC
clone size: -; V gene: TRBV5-1; D gene: -; J gene: TRBJ1-1; CDR3 protein: CASSSEQTTEAFF; CDR3 DNA: TGCGCCAGCAGCTCCGAACAGACCACTGAAGCTTTCTTT
clone size: -; V gene: TRBV19; D gene: TRBD2; J gene: TRBJ2-7; CDR3 protein: CASSIAAGGSSYEQYF; CDR3 DNA: TGTGCCAGTAGTATAGCGGCCGGCGGGAGCTCCTACGAGCAGTACTTC
clone size: -; V gene: TRBV19; D gene: -; J gene: TRBJ2-1; CDR3 protein: CASSIRGRDEQFF; CDR3 DNA: TGTGCCAGTAGTATCAGGGGTCGGGATGAGCAGTTCTTC
clone size: -; V gene: TRBV19; D gene: -; J gene: TRBJ1-2; CDR3 protein: CASSSPLWGQGYGYTF; CDR3 DNA: TGTGCCAGTAGTAGCCCGTTGTGGGGGCAGGGGTATGGCTACACCTTC
clone size: once; V gene: TRBV2; D gene: TRBD2; J gene: TRBJ2-5; CDR3 protein: CASSETTGGSETQYF; CDR3 DNA: TGTGCCAGCAGTGAAACAACGGGGGGAAGTGAGACCCAGTACTTC
clone size: few; V gene: TRBV4-2; D gene: TRBD1; J gene: TRBJ1-1; CDR3 protein: CASSVLQGGTEAFF; CDR3 DNA: TGTGCCAGCAGCGTCCTACAGGGGGGCACTGAAGCTTTCTTT
clone size: few; V gene: TRBV5-1; D gene: -; J gene: TRBJ1-3; CDR3 protein: CASSMDSRRNTIYF; CDR3 DNA: TGCGCCAGCAGCATGGACAGCCGGAGGAATACCATATATTTT
clone size: -; V gene: TRBV11-2; D gene: -; J gene: TRBJ1-1; CDR3 protein: CASSLGRNTEAFF; CDR3 DNA: TGTGCCAGCAGCTTAGGGAGGAACACTGAAGCTTTCTTT
clone size: -; V gene: TRBV30; D gene: TRBD1; J gene: TRBJ1-2; CDR3 protein: CAWRYRGRDGYTF; CDR3 DNA: TGTGCCTGGAGGTACAGGGGGCGGGATGGCTACACCTTC
clone size: -; V gene: TRBV7-2; D gene: TRBD2; J gene: TRBJ2-3; CDR3 protein: CASSSSGSGNTQYF; CDR3 DNA: TGTGCCAGCAGCTCAAGCGGTAGCGGGAATACGCAGTATTTT
clone size: once; V gene: TRBV9; D gene: -; J gene: TRBJ1-1; CDR3 protein: CASSVAGQMNTEAFF; CDR3 DNA: TGTGCCAGCAGCGTAGCTGGCCAGATGAACACTGAAGCTTTCTTT
clone size: once; V gene: TRBV7-8; D gene: -; J gene: TRBJ1-6; CDR3 protein: CASSLSSESGSPLHF; CDR3 DNA: TGTGCCAGCAGCTTATCCTCGGAGAGCGGTTCACCCCTCCACTTT
clone size: -; V gene: TRBV24-1; D gene: TRBD1; J gene: TRBJ2-3; CDR3 protein: CATGQGWADTQYF; CDR3 DNA: TGTGCCACCGGACAGGGGTGGGCAGATACGCAGTATTTT
clone size: -; V gene: TRBV11-3; D gene: -; J gene: TRBJ1-1; CDR3 protein: CASSFPRDTEAFF; CDR3 DNA: TGTGCCAGCAGCTTCCCCAGGGACACTGAAGCTTTCTTT
clone size: -; V gene: TRBV7-9; D gene: TRBD2; J gene: TRBJ2-7; CDR3 protein: CASSWSGNYEQYF; CDR3 DNA: TGTGCCAGCAGCTGGAGCGGGAACTATGAGCAGTACTTC
clone size: -; V gene: TRBV27; D gene: TRBD1; J gene: TRBJ1-2; CDR3 protein: CASSLRTGGALYGYTF; CDR3 DNA: TGTGCCAGCAGTTTAAGGACAGGGGGCGCTCTCTATGGCTACACCTTC
clone size: -; V gene: TRBV18; D gene: -; J gene: TRBJ2-6; CDR3 protein: CASSLSVISGANVLTF; CDR3 DNA: TGTGCCAGCTCACTTTCGGTGATCTCTGGGGCCAACGTCCTGACTTTC
clone size: -; V gene: TRBV11-2; D gene: -; J gene: TRBJ2-7; CDR3 protein: CASSSTRQGGQYF; CDR3 DNA: TGTGCCAGCAGCTCTACCCGACAGGGAGGGCAGTACTTC
clone size: -; V gene: TRBV3-1/TRBV3-2; D gene: -; J gene: TRBJ2-5; CDR3 protein: CASSPHLGEETQYF; CDR3 DNA: TGTGCCAGCAGCCCCCACCTGGGCGAAGAGACCCAGTACTTC
clone size: -; V gene: TRBV18; D gene: TRBD1; J gene: TRBJ2-3; CDR3 protein: CASSPSGGQGFGSADTQYF; CDR3 DNA: TGTGCCAGCTCACCCTCCGGGGGACAGGGTTTCGGGTCGGCAGATACGCAGTATTTT
clone size: -; V gene: TRBV9; D gene: -; J gene: TRBJ1-1; CDR3 protein: CASSEGQSTEAFF; CDR3 DNA: TGTGCCAGCAGCGAAGGACAGAGCACTGAAGCTTTCTTT
clone size: -; V gene: TRBV5-1; D gene: -; J gene: TRBJ2-3; CDR3 protein: CASSRQGGDTDTQYF; CDR3 DNA: TGCGCCAGCAGTCGTCAGGGTGGGGACACAGATACGCAGTATTTT
clone size: -; V gene: TRBV7-9; D gene: TRBD2; J gene: TRBJ2-1; CDR3 protein: CASSLTSGGAPNEQFF; CDR3 DNA: TGTGCCAGCAGCTTGACTAGCGGGGGGGCACCCAATGAGCAGTTCTTC
clone size: -; V gene: TRBV5-1; D gene: TRBD1; J gene: TRBJ1-1; CDR3 protein: CASSLGQGVGEAFF; CDR3 DNA: TGCGCCAGCAGCTTGGGACAGGGGGTCGGTGAGGCTTTCTTT
clone size: -; V gene: TRBV19; D gene: TRBD2; J gene: TRBJ2-1; CDR3 protein: CASRLAGGGNEQFF; CDR3 DNA: TGTGCCAGTAGACTAGCGGGGGGAGGGAATGAGCAGTTCTTC
clone size: -; V gene: TRBV30; D gene: TRBD1; J gene: TRBJ1-2; CDR3 protein: CAWKGAGTVYGYTF; CDR3 DNA: TGTGCCTGGAAGGGGGCAGGAACCGTCTATGGCTACACCTTC
clone size: -; V gene: TRBV18; D gene: TRBD1; J gene: TRBJ1-5; CDR3 protein: CASSPPVGQGGNQPQHF; CDR3 DNA: TGTGCCAGCTCACCACCTGTTGGACAGGGTGGAAATCAGCCCCAGCATTTT
clone size: -; V gene: TRBV3-1/TRBV3-2; D gene: TRBD1; J gene: TRBJ1-5; CDR3 protein: CASSQADRVGNQPQHF; CDR3 DNA: TGTGCCAGCAGCCAAGCTGACAGGGTCGGCAATCAGCCCCAGCATTTT
clone size: -; V gene: TRBV5-8; D gene: TRBD1; J gene: TRBJ2-5; CDR3 protein: CASSLEPVGRGLQETQYF; CDR3 DNA: TGTGCCAGCAGCTTGGAGCCGGTCGGCAGGGGGCTCCAAGAGACCCAGTACTTC
clone size: -; V gene: TRBV7-3; D gene: -; J gene: TRBJ2-6; CDR3 protein: CASSPGLTSGANVLTF; CDR3 DNA: TGTGCCAGCAGCCCCGGACTGACCTCTGGGGCCAACGTCCTGACTTTC
clone size: -; V gene: TRBV25-1; D gene: -; J gene: TRBJ2-2; CDR3 protein: CASTYSRGSGGELFF; CDR3 DNA: TGTGCCAGCACCTATAGTAGGGGCTCCGGCGGGGAGCTGTTTTTT
clone size: few; V gene: TRBV24-1; D gene: -; J gene: TRBJ2-2; CDR3 protein: CATSEGDTGELFF; CDR3 DNA: TGTGCCACCAGTGAGGGAGACACCGGGGAGCTGTTTTTT
clone size: once; V gene: TRBV19; D gene: TRBD2; J gene: TRBJ2-7; CDR3 protein: CASRSLAGGHSYEQYF; CDR3 DNA: TGTGCCAGTAGAAGCCTAGCGGGGGGACACTCCTACGAGCAGTACTTC
clone size: -; V gene: TRBV5-1; D gene: -; J gene: TRBJ1-3; CDR3 protein: CASSSGDRISGNTIYF; CDR3 DNA: TGCGCCAGCAGCTCAGGGGACCGTATCTCTGGAAACACCATATATTTT
clone size: -; V gene: TRBV2; D gene: TRBD1; J gene: TRBJ2-1; CDR3 protein: CASSRTGGNDEQFF; CDR3 DNA: TGTGCCAGCAGTAGGACAGGGGGTAACGATGAGCAGTTCTTC
clone size: -; V gene: TRBV11-2; D gene: -; J gene: TRBJ2-4; CDR3 protein: CASNQIQGKNIQYF; CDR3 DNA: TGTGCCAGCAACCAAATCCAGGGCAAAAACATTCAGTACTTC
clone size: -; V gene: TRBV29-1; D gene: -; J gene: TRBJ1-2; CDR3 protein: CSVEDWGQGYGYTF; CDR3 DNA: TGCAGCGTTGAAGATTGGGGGCAAGGCTATGGCTACACCTTC
clone size: -; V gene: TRBV28; D gene: TRBD1; J gene: TRBJ2-1; CDR3 protein: CASSPTGQGRNEQFF; CDR3 DNA: TGTGCCAGCAGTCCCACGGGACAGGGGCGAAATGAGCAGTTCTTC
clone size: -; V gene: TRBV30; D gene: -; J gene: TRBJ1-1; CDR3 protein: CAWIREFTEAFF; CDR3 DNA: TGTGCCTGGATAAGGGAGTTCACTGAAGCTTTCTTT
clone size: -; V gene: TRBV6-2/TRBV6-3; D gene: TRBD2; J gene: TRBJ2-1; CDR3 protein: CASSSAGGMREQFF; CDR3 DNA: TGTGCCAGCAGCTCAGCGGGGGGGATGAGAGAGCAGTTCTTC
clone size: -; V gene: TRBV18; D gene: -; J gene: TRBJ2-1; CDR3 protein: CASSPPRTGTYNEQFF; CDR3 DNA: TGTGCCAGCTCACCACCCCGTACGGGGACCTACAATGAGCAGTTCTTC
clone size: -; V gene: TRBV29-1; D gene: -; J gene: TRBJ1-3; CDR3 protein: CSVVIPVEGNTIYF; CDR3 DNA: TGCAGCGTTGTTATCCCGGTCGAGGGAAACACCATATATTTT
clone size: -; V gene: TRBV6-5; D gene: -; J gene: TRBJ1-2; CDR3 protein: CASSPVQGVGGYTF; CDR3 DNA: TGTGCCAGCAGTCCAGTCCAGGGTGTAGGTGGCTACACCTTC
clone size: -; V gene: TRBV7-8; D gene: TRBD2; J gene: TRBJ2-3; CDR3 protein: CASSLAGLVAFTDTQYF; CDR3 DNA: TGTGCCAGCAGCTTAGCGGGACTAGTGGCTTTCACAGATACGCAGTATTTT
clone size: -; V gene: TRBV27; D gene: -; J gene: TRBJ1-6; CDR3 protein: CASTATVSSPLHF; CDR3 DNA: TGTGCCAGCACTGCGACAGTATCTTCACCCCTCCACTTT
clone size: -; V gene: TRBV14; D gene: -; J gene: TRBJ1-2; CDR3 protein: CASSQNREYGYTF; CDR3 DNA: TGTGCCAGCAGCCAAAACAGGGAGTATGGCTACACCTTC